This T cell receptor beta chain is drawn from a study of blood T cell repertoires in COVID-19. TCRdb keeps only in-frame clones here, not all; method: immunoSEQ multiplex PCR. The sample has some 60,000 clones, 81% seen once. The CDR3 covers 14 residues. V lost 3 bases to trimming and J lost 8 bases, with 13 bases between them. Germline V lookup: CDR1 KGHSH, CDR2 LQKENI. The chain uses TRBV18 and TRBJ1-4, with no clear D. This receptor was obtained from an elderly woman with active or convalescent COVID-19. The sample was peripheral blood. This chain's CDR3 is CASSPYGFREKLFF. CDR3 sequence (DNA): TGTGCCAGCTCACCGTACGGGTTTCGGGAAAAACTGTTTTTT.